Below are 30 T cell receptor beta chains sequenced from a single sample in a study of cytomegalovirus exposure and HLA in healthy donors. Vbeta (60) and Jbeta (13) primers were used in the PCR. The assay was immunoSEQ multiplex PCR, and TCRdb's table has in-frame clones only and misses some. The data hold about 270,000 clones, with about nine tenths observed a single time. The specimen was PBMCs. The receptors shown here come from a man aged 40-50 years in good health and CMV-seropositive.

The CDR3: CSVEPSSYNEQFF. CDR3 sequence (DNA): TGCAGCGTTGAGCCCAGCTCCTACAATGAGCAGTTCTTC. The chain uses TRBV29-1 and TRBJ2-1; D gene unclear. The germline V gene has CDR1 SQVTM and CDR2 ANQGSEA. The CDR3 consists of 13 residues. Trimming removed 3 bases from V and 0 bases from J, with 6 bases in between.

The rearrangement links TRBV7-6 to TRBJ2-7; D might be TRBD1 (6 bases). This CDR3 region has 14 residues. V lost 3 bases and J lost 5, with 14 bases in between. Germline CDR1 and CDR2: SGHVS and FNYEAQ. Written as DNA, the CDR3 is TGTGCCAGCAGCTTTACGCAGGGGATCCACGAGCAGTACTTC. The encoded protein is CASSFTQGIHEQYF.

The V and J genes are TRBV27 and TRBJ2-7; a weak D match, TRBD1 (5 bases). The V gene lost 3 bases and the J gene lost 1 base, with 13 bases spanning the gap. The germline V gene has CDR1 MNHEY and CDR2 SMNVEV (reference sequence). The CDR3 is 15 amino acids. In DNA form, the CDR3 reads TGTGCCAGCAGTTTGAAGCCAGGGCTTTCCTACGAGCAGTACTTC. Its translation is CASSLKPGLSYEQYF.

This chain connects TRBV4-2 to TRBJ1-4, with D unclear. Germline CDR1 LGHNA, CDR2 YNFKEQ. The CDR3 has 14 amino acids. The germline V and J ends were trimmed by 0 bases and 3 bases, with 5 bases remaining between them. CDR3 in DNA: TGTGCCAGCAGCCAAGATCGGGCTAATGAAAAACTGTTTTTT. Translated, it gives CASSQDRANEKLFF.

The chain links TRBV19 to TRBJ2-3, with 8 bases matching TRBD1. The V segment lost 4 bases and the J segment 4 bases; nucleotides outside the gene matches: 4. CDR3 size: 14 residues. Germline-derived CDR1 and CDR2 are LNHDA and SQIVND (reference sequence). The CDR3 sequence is CASSNDRGADTQYF. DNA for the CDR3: TGTGCCAGTAGTAACGACAGGGGAGCAGATACGCAGTATTTT. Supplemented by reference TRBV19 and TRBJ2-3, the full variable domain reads DGGITQSPKYLFRKEGQNVTLSCEQNLNHDAMYWYRQDPGQGLRLIYYSQIVNDFQKGDIAEGYSVSREKKESFPLTVTSAQKNPTAFYLCASSNDRGADTQYFGPGTRLTVL.

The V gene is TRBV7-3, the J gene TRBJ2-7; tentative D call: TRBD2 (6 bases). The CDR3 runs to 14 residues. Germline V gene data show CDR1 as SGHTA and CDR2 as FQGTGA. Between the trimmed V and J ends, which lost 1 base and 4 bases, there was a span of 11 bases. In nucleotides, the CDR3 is TGTGCCAGCAGCTTAAACGCAGGGACTTACGAGCAGTACTTC. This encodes CASSLNAGTYEQYF.

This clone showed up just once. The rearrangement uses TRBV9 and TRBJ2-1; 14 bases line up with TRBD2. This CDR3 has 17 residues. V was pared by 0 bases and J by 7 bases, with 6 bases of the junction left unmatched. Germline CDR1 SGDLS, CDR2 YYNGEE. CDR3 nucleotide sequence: TGTGCCAGCAGCGTAGGAGGGACTAGCGGGAGAATTAATGAGCAGTTCTTC. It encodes CASSVGGTSGRINEQFF.

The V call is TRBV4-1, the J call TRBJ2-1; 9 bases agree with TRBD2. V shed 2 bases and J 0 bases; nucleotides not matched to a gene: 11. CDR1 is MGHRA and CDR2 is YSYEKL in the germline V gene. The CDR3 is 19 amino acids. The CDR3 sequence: CASSQSGASGTHSYNEQFF. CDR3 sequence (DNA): TGCGCCAGCAGCCAATCAGGCGCTAGCGGGACCCACTCCTACAATGAGCAGTTCTTC.

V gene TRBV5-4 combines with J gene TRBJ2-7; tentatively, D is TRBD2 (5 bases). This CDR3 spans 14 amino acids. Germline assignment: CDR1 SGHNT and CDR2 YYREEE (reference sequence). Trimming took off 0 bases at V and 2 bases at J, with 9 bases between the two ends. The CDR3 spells CASSLAGRAYEQYF. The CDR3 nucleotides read TGTGCCAGCAGCTTGGCCGGGCGGGCCTACGAGCAGTACTTC.

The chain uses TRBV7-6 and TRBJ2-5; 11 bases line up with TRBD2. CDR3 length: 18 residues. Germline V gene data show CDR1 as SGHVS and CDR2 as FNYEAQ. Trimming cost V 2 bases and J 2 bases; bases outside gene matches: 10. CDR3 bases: TGTGCCAGCAGCTTAATAGATAGCGGGAGGGCCTGGCAAGAGACCCAGTACTTC. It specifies CASSLIDSGRAWQETQYF. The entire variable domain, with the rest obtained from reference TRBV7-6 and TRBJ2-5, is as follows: GAGVSQSPRYKVTKRGQDVALRCDPISGHVSLYWYRQALGQGPEFLTYFNYEAQQDKSGLPNDRFSAERPEGSISTLTIQRTEQRDSAMYRCASSLIDSGRAWQETQYFGPGTRLLVL.

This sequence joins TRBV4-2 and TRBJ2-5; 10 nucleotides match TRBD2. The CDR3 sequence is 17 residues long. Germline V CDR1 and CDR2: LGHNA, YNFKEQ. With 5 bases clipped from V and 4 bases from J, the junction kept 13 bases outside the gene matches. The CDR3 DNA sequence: TGTGCCAGCAGCTCCCACCCCAGCGGGAGGGCCAGAGAGACCCAGTACTTC. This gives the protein CASSSHPSGRARETQYF.

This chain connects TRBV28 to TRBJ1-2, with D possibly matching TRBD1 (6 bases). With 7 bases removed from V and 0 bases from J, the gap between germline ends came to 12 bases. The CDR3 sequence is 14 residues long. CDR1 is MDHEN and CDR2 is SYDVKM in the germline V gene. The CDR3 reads CASKRQETNYGYTF. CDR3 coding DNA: TGTGCCAGCAAGAGACAGGAAACTAACTATGGCTACACCTTC.

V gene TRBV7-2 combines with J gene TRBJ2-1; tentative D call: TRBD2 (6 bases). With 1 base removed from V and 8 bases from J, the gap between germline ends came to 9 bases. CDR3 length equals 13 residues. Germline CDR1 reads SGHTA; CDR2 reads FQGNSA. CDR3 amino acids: CASSLVGGDEQFF. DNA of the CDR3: TGTGCCAGCAGCTTAGTGGGCGGGGATGAGCAGTTCTTC.

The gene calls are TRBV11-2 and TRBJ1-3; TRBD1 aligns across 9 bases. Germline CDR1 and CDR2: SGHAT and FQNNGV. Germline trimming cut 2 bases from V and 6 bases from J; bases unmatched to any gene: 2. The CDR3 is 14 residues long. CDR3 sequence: CASSLRDRVNTIYF. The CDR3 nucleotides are TGTGCCAGCAGCTTACGGGACAGGGTAAACACCATATATTTT.

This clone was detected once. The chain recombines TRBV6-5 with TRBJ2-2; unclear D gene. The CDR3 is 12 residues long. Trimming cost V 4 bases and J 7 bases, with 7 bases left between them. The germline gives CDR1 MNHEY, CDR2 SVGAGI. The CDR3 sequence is CASSSPGGELFF. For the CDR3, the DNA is TGTGCCAGCAGTTCCCCGGGCGGGGAGCTGTTTTTT.

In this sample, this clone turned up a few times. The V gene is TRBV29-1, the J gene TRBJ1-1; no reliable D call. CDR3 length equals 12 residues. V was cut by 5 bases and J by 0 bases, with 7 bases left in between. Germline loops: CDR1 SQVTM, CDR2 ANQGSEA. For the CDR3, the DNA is TGCAGCGTTACAAGATTGAACACTGAAGCTTTCTTT. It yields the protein CSVTRLNTEAFF.

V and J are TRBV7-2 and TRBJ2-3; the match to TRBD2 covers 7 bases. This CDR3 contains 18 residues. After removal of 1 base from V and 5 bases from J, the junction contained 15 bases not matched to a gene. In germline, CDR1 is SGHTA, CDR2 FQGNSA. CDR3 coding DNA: TGTGCCAGCAGCTTAGTACGGGCGAGAGGGAGGGCGGAAGATACGCAGTATTTT. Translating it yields CASSLVRARGRAEDTQYF.

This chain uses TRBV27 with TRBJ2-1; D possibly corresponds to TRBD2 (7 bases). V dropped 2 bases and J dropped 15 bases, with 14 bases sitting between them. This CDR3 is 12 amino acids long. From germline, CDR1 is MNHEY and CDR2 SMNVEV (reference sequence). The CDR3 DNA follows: TGTGCCAGCAGTTTAGAGGGGGGGAAGACGTTCTTC. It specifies CASSLEGGKTFF.

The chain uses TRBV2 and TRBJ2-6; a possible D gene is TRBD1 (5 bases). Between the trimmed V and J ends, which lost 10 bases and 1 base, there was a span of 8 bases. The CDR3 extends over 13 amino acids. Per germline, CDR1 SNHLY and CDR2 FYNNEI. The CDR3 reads CANYRSGANVLTF. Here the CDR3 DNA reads TGTGCCAACTACAGGTCTGGGGCCAACGTCCTGACTTTC.

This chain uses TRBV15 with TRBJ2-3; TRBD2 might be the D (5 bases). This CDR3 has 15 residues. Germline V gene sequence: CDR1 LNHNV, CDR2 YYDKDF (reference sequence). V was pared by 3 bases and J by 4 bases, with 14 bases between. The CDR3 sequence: CATSRDSTSADTQYF. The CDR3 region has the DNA TGTGCCACCAGCAGGGACTCCACGTCCGCAGATACGCAGTATTTT.

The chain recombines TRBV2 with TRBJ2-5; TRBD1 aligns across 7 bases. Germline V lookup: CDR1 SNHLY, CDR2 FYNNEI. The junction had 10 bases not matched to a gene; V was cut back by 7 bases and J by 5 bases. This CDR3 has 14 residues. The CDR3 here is CASIRTGRGETQYF. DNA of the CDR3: TGTGCCAGCATCCGGACAGGAAGGGGGGAGACCCAGTACTTC.

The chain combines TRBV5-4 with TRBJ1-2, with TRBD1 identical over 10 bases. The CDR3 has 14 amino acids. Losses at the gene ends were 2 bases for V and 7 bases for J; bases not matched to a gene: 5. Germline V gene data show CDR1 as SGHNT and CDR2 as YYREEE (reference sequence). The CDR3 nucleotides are TGTGCCAGCAGCTTCCGACAGGGGGCGCGTGGCTACACCTTC. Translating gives CASSFRQGARGYTF.

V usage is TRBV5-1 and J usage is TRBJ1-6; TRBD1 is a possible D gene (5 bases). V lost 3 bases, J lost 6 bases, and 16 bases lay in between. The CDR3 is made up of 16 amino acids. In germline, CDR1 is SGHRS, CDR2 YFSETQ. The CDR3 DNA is TGCGCCAGCAGCTGGGGCGGGAGCCAAGTTAATTCACCCCTCCACTTT. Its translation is CASSWGGSQVNSPLHF.

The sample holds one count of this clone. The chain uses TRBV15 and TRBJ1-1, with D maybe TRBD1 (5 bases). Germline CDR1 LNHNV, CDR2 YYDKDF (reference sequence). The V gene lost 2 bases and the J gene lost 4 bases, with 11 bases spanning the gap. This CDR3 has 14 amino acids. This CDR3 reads CATSRQGSGTEAFF. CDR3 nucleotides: TGTGCCACCAGCAGACAGGGCTCGGGCACTGAAGCTTTCTTT.

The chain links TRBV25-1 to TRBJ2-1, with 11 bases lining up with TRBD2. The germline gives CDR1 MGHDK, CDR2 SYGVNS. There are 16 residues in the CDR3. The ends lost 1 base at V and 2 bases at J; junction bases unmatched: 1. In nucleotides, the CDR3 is TGTGCCAGCAGTGAATCGGGACTAGCGGCCTACAATGAGCAGTTCTTC. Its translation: CASSESGLAAYNEQFF.

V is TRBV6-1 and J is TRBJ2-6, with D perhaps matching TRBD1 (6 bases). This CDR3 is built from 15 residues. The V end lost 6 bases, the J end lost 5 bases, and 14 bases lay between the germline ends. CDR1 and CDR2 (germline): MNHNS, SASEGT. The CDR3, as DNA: TGTGCCAGCAGAGCGACAGGTTCCCGGGCCAACGTCCTGACTTTC. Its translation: CASRATGSRANVLTF.

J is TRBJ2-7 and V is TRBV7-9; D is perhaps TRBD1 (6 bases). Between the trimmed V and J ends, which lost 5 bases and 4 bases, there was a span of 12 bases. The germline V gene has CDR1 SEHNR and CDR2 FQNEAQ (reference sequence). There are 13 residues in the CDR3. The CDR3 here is CASSGQQGYEQYF. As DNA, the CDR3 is TGTGCCAGCAGCGGGCAGCAGGGGTACGAGCAGTACTTC.

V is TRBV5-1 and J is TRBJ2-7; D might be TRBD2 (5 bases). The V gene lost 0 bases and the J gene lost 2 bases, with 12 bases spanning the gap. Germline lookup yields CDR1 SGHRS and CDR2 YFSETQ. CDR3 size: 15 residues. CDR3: CASSLGGRGPYEQYF. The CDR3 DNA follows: TGCGCCAGCAGCTTGGGGGGTCGGGGTCCCTACGAGCAGTACTTC. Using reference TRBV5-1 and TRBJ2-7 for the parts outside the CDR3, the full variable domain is KAGVTQTPRYLIKTRGQQVTLSCSPISGHRSVSWYQQTPGQGLQFLFEYFSETQRNKGNFPGRFSGRQFSNSRSEMNVSTLELGDSALYLCASSLGGRGPYEQYFGPGTRLTVT.

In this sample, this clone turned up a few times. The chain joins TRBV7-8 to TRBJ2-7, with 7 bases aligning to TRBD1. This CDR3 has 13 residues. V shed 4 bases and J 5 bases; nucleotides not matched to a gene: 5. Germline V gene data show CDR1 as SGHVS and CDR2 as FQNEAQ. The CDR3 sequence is CASSYTTGDEQYF. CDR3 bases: TGTGCCAGCAGCTACACCACAGGGGACGAGCAGTACTTC.

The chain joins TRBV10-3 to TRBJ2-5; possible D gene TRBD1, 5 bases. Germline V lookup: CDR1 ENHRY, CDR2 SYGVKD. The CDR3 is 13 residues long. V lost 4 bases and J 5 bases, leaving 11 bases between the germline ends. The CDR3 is CAISAVPGETQYF. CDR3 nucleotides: TGTGCCATCAGTGCGGTCCCAGGGGAGACCCAGTACTTC.